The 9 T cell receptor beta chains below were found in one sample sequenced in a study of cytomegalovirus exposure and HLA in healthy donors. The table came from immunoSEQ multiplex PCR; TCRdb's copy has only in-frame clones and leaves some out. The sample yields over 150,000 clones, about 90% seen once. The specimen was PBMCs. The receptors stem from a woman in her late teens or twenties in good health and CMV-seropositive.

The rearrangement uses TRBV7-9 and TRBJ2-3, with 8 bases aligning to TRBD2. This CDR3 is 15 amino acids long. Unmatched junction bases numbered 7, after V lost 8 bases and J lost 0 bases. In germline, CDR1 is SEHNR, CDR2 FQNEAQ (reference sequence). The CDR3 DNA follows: TGTGCCAGCGGCCGACTAGCGACTAGCACAGATACGCAGTATTTT. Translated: CASGRLATSTDTQYF.

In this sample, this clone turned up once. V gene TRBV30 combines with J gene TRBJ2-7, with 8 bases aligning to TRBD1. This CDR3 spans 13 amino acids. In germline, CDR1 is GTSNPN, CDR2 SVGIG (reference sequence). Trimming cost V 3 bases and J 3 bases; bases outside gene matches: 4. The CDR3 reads CAWSADRGYEQYF. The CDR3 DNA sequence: TGTGCCTGGAGCGCCGACAGGGGCTACGAGCAGTACTTC.

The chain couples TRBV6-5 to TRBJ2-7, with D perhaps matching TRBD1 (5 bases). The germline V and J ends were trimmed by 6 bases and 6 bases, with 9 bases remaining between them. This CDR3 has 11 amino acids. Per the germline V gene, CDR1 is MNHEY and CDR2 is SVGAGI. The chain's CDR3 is CASRTTGEQYF. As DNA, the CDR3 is TGTGCCAGCAGGACAACAGGCGAGCAGTACTTC.

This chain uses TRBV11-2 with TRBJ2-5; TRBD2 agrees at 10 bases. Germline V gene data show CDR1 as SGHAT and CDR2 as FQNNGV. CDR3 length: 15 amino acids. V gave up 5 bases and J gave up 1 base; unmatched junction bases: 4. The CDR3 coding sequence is TGTGCCAGCAGCCCATCTAGCGGGGGCCAAGAGACCCAGTACTTC. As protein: CASSPSSGGQETQYF.

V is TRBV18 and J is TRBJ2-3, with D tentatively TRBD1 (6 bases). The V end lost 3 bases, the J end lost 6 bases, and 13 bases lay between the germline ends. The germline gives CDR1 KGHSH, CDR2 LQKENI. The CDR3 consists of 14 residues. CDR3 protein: CASSPPLRGDTQYF. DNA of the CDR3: TGTGCCAGCTCACCTCCCCTTAGGGGGGATACGCAGTATTTT.

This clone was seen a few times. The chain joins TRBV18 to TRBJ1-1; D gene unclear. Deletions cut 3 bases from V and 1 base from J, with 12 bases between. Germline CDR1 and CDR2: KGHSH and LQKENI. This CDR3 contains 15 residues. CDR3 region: CASSPPNSGNTEAFF. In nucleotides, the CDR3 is TGTGCCAGCTCACCCCCGAACAGCGGGAACACTGAAGCTTTCTTT.

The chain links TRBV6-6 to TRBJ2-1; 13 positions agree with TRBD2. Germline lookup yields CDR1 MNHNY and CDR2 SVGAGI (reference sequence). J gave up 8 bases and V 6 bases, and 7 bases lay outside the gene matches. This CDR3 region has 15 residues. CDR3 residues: CASRGLAGATDEQFF. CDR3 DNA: TGTGCCAGCAGAGGACTAGCGGGAGCGACCGATGAGCAGTTCTTC.

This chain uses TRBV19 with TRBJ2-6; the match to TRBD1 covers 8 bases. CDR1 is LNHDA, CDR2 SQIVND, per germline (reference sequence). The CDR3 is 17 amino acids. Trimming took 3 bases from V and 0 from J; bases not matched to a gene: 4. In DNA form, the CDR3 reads TGTGCCAGTAGTATCCTCAGGGGGCCCTCTGGGGCCAACGTCCTGACTTTC. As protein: CASSILRGPSGANVLTF.

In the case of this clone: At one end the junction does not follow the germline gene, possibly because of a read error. Here the CDR3 DNA reads TGTGCCTGGGGGACTAGCTCCCACGAGCAGTACTTC. Amino acids: CAWGTSSHEQYF. The chain combines TRBV30 with TRBJ2-7; 9 bases align to TRBD2. The CDR3 totals 12 residues. Germline values: CDR1 GTSNPN, CDR2 SVGIG (reference sequence). The variable domain in full, completed from reference TRBV30 and TRBJ2-7, reads SQTIHQWPATLVQPVGSPLSLECTVEGTSNPNLYWYRQAAGRGLQLLFYSVGIGQISSEVPQNLSASRPQDRQFILSSKKLLLSDSGFYLCAWGTSSHEQYFGPGTRLTVT.